This entry lists 22 T cell receptor beta chains sequenced from one sample in a study of regulatory T cells in long-lasting Graves disease (dated by TCRdb to the early 2020s). Library preparation employed multiplex PCR. Sequenced on an Illumina HiSeq 4000. iRepertoire HTBI primers and Arm-PCR amplification of CDR3 regions were used to construct TCR beta libraries. TCRdb cleaned the public reads at Q25 with fastp, built clones with MiXCR and kept in-frame beta chains. Entries are consolidated by CDR3 protein sequence, retaining the most common genes and DNA. The table for this sample lists about 400,000 distinct CDR3 sequences; roughly 15% of them were counted only once. In total, the top ten clones hold approximately 21% of the sample. The time point label corresponds to: newly diagnosed GD, antithyroid drugs for less than 3 months. For both TCR sequencing and RNA sequencing, RNA was extracted from PBMCs in TRIzol.

Material: peripheral blood mononuclear cells (PBMCs), obtained at new diagnosis, from a patient treated with antithyroid drugs. All receptors derive from a female donor with Graves disease.

Notes on this clonotype: A far larger clone is one base from this, pointing to a likely read error. This chain connects TRBV7-3 to TRBJ1-1, with D maybe TRBD1 (5 bases). This CDR3 is built from 14 residues. Germline CDR1 reads SGHTA; CDR2 reads FQGTGA. The CDR3 DNA reads TGTGCCAACAGCAGGGAAGTAAAGGACACTGAAGCTTTCTTT. This codes for CANSREVKDTEAFF.

This clonotype was seen at least ten times. The genes are TRBV5-5 and TRBJ2-7; a possible D gene is TRBD2 (5 bases). V gave up 1 base and J gave up 2 bases, with 10 bases separating them. The CDR3 runs to 14 residues. CDR1 and CDR2 (germline): SGHKS, YYEKEE (reference sequence). The CDR3 bases are TGTGCCAGCAGCTTGCAGCGGAACCCCTACGAGCAGTACTTC. Translated, it gives CASSLQRNPYEQYF. Full variable domain (missing parts from reference TRBV5-5 and TRBJ2-7): DAGVTQSPTHLIKTRGQQVTLRCSPISGHKSVSWYQQVLGQGPQFIFQYYEKEERGRGNFPDRFSARQFPNYSSELNVNALLLGDSALYLCASSLQRNPYEQYFGPGTRLTVT.

This clonotype was recorded many times. CDR3 amino acids: CASSSSKLVGTGTDTQYF. Written as DNA, the CDR3 is TGTGCCAGCAGCTCGTCCAAATTGGTCGGGACAGGCACAGATACGCAGTATTTT. The rearrangement links TRBV7-2 to TRBJ2-3, with TRBD1 matching over 7 bases. The CDR3 runs 18 residues. With 4 bases clipped from V and 1 base from J, the junction kept 14 bases outside the gene matches. Germline CDR1 is SGHTA and CDR2 is FQGNSA. Full variable domain (missing parts from reference TRBV7-2 and TRBJ2-3): GAGVSQSPSNKVTEKGKDVELRCDPISGHTALYWYRQSLGQGLEFLIYFQGNSAPDKSGLPSDRFSAERTGGSVSTLTIQRTQQEDSAVYLCASSSSKLVGTGTDTQYFGPGTRLTVL.

Ten or more counts support this clonotype. The chain carries TRBV12-3 or TRBV12-4 and TRBJ2-3, with D unresolved. Trimming cost V 2 bases and J 3 bases, with 6 bases left between them. The CDR3 is 13 residues long. Here the CDR3 reads CASSLQLTDTQYF. In DNA form, the CDR3 reads TGTGCCAGCAGTTTACAACTGACAGATACGCAGTATTTT.

This clonotype was counted only a few times. The CDR3 here is CASSVGMVGTGELFF. CDR3 nucleotide sequence: TGTGCCAGCAGCGTAGGGATGGTGGGGACCGGGGAGCTGTTTTTT. This chain joins TRBV9 and TRBJ2-2; no clear D. In germline, CDR1 is SGDLS, CDR2 YYNGEE. The CDR3 covers 15 residues. Deletions cut 0 bases from V and 5 bases from J, with 11 bases between.

The sample holds a few counts of this clonotype. A much larger clone lies a single base off, so this may be a read error. This chain links TRBV24-1 with TRBJ2-1, with 13 bases aligning to TRBD2. J gave up 6 bases and V 4 bases, and 5 bases lay outside the gene matches. Germline loops: CDR1 KGHDR, CDR2 SFDVKD. The CDR3 runs 16 residues. The CDR3 nucleotides are TGTGCCACCAGTGAAGGGAGGACTAGCGGGAGCAATGAGCAGTTCTTC. Translated, it gives CATSEGRTSGSNEQFF.

CDR3 coding DNA: TGCGCCAGCAGCCTGAATTTCCGGGACAGGGGGTTCTACTATGGCTACACCTTC. The encoded protein is CASSLNFRDRGFYYGYTF. The V call is TRBV4-3, the J call TRBJ1-2; 11 bases align to TRBD1. The CDR3 length is 18 residues. V dropped 4 bases and J dropped 3; count of bases not matched to a gene: 13. The germline CDR1 and CDR2 sequences are LGHNA and YSLEER.

The rearrangement links TRBV20-1 to TRBJ1-3, with D unresolved. This CDR3 has 14 amino acids. Deletions cut 6 bases from V and 4 bases from J, with 16 bases between. Germline lookup yields CDR1 DFQATT and CDR2 SNEGSKA (reference sequence). DNA of the CDR3: TGCAGTGCAAAAGCTCTCTTAGTGGGAAACACCATATATTTT. Amino acid sequence: CSAKALLVGNTIYF.

This clonotype was recorded many times. The rearrangement links TRBV12-3 or TRBV12-4 to TRBJ2-3; possibly TRBD1 for D (6 bases). The germline V and J ends were trimmed by 3 bases and 3 bases, with 13 bases remaining between them. The CDR3 extends over 15 amino acids. In DNA, the CDR3 is TGTGCCAGCAGTTTTAGGACAGAGAGAACAGATACGCAGTATTTT. Residues: CASSFRTERTDTQYF.

The J gene is TRBJ1-4, the V gene TRBV27, with D tentatively TRBD1 (6 bases). V was shortened by 8 bases and J by 3 bases, with 16 bases between the two germline ends. This CDR3 region has 15 residues. CDR1 and CDR2 (germline): MNHEY, SMNVEV (reference sequence). In DNA, the CDR3 is TGTGCCAGCGGCACCCAAGACAGGCCTAATGAAAAACTGTTTTTT. Translated: CASGTQDRPNEKLFF.

Worth noting for this clonotype: Possible read error: a much larger clone is one base away. The chain combines TRBV6-2 or TRBV6-3 with TRBJ1-5; perhaps TRBD1 as D (6 bases). CDR3 size: 15 residues. V lost 2 bases to trimming and J lost 9 bases, with 17 bases between them. Germline V gives CDR1 MNHEY, CDR2 SVGEGT. Here the CDR3 reads CASSYGGGRTGPQHF. For the CDR3, the DNA is TGTGCCAGCAGTTACGGCGGGGGCCGTACGGGGCCCCAGCATTTT.

The chain couples TRBV7-9 to TRBJ1-2; D is undetermined. The CDR3 spans 15 residues. Germline CDR1 and CDR2: SEHNR and FQNEAQ (reference sequence). V was pared by 3 bases and J by 0 bases, with 11 bases between. CDR3 sequence (DNA): TGTGCCAGCAGCTTTTCGGACGGACCTAACTATGGCTACACCTTC. Protein sequence: CASSFSDGPNYGYTF.

In this sample, this clonotype turned up many times. The chain couples TRBV4-1 to TRBJ2-1; 12 bases align to TRBD2. Germline assignment: CDR1 MGHRA and CDR2 YSYEKL. Trimming at V came to 0 bases and at J to 9 bases, leaving 9 bases not matched to a gene. The CDR3 has 17 amino acids. The CDR3 region has the DNA TGCGCCAGCAGCCAAGAGGGCGGTCTAGCGGGGGGGGGTGAGCAGTTCTTC. Encoded protein: CASSQEGGLAGGGEQFF.

The rearrangement uses TRBV20-1 and TRBJ1-2, with unresolved D. The CDR3 sequence is 12 residues long. The germline V and J ends were trimmed by 8 bases and 5 bases, with 15 bases remaining between them. The germline CDR1 and CDR2 sequences are DFQATT and SNEGSKA (reference sequence). The CDR3 coding sequence is TGCAGTCTCCCCCTTTCGGGGTATGGCTACACCTTC. Its protein product is CSLPLSGYGYTF.

This clonotype has ten or more counts. The chain carries TRBV12-3 or TRBV12-4 and TRBJ1-5; TRBD1 aligns across 11 bases. There are 15 residues in the CDR3. The J segment lost 7 bases and the V segment lost 2 bases, leaving 4 bases of the junction unmatched. Here the CDR3 reads CASSLLGQGGQPQHF. In nucleotides, the CDR3 is TGTGCCAGCAGTTTACTGGGACAGGGGGGGCAGCCCCAGCATTTT.

This clonotype was found many times. The chain couples TRBV20-1 to TRBJ2-3; weak D call: TRBD2 (6 bases). The CDR3 covers 15 residues. V was cut by 0 bases and J by 2 bases, with 12 bases left in between. Germline values: CDR1 DFQATT, CDR2 SNEGSKA (reference sequence). CDR3 sequence (DNA): TGCAGTGCTAGAGATGGGCGGGACCTCACAGATACGCAGTATTTT. It encodes CSARDGRDLTDTQYF.

In this sample, this clonotype turned up once. One junction end disagrees with the germline gene, perhaps due to a read error. The V and J genes are TRBV2 and TRBJ2-3, with D uncertain. The CDR3 is made up of 14 amino acids. Germline V CDR1 and CDR2: SNHLY, FYNNEI. CDR3 nucleotide sequence: TGTGCCAGCAGTGACCGCGTGAACACAGATACGCGGTATTTT. Translating gives CASSDRVNTDTRYF.

This clonotype occurred once. A single base is all that separates this from a far larger clone, so a read error is likely. The gene calls are TRBV6-5 and TRBJ1-5, with D tentatively TRBD1 or TRBD2 (6 bases each). TRBJ2-3 matches the DNA end more closely, so the J call is doubtful. CDR1 and CDR2 (germline): MNHEY, SVGAGI. There are 14 residues in the CDR3. The CDR3 DNA sequence: TGTGCCAGCAGTTACTCGGGGGGCAATCAGCCCCAGTATTTT. This translates into CASSYSGGNQPQYF.

This clonotype has ten or more counts. The V and J genes are TRBV6-1 and TRBJ1-5; D gene ambiguous. Germline V gene sequence: CDR1 MNHNS, CDR2 SASEGT. Trimming removed 7 bases from V and 4 bases from J, with 17 bases in between. The CDR3 is 15 residues long. For the CDR3, the DNA is TGTGCCAGCAAAATCACCAGGAGTGGTAATCAGCCCCAGCATTTT. Its protein product is CASKITRSGNQPQHF.

This clonotype was detected many times. The chain employs TRBV28 and TRBJ2-2; possibly TRBD2 for D (6 bases). The germline V gene encodes CDR1 MDHEN and CDR2 SYDVKM. Between the trimmed V and J ends, which lost 7 bases and 4 bases, there was a span of 16 bases. The CDR3 contains 15 residues. The DNA for the CDR3 is TGTGCCAGCACTGACGGAGGGTCCGCCACCGGGGAGCTGTTTTTT. Amino acid sequence: CASTDGGSATGELFF.

This clonotype was observed many times. The chain joins TRBV12-3 or TRBV12-4 to TRBJ1-5; D unresolved. V was pared by 3 bases and J by 5 bases, with 5 bases between. The CDR3 length is 12 residues. CDR3 nucleotides: TGTGCCAGCAGTTTGCACGATCAGCCCCAGCATTTT. As protein: CASSLHDQPQHF.

This clonotype was seen repeatedly, ten times or more. The chain is built from TRBV6-5 and TRBJ1-6, with 8 bases lining up with TRBD1. The CDR3 covers 15 residues. Trimming at V came to 0 bases and at J to 7 bases, leaving 2 bases not matched to a gene. Germline-derived CDR1 and CDR2 are MNHEY and SVGAGI. CDR3 residues: CASSYSGQENSPLHF. CDR3 DNA sequence: TGTGCCAGCAGTTACTCGGGACAGGAAAATTCACCCCTCCACTTT.